This is a list of T cell receptor beta chains from one sample in a study of siplizumab effects on memory and regulatory T cells. Profiling relied on immunoSEQ multiplex PCR, and the TCRdb table lists in-frame clones only, not all of them. In the table there are 100,000 or so clones, about nine tenths of which are singletons. Sequenced input: CD4+ T cells sorted from blood. Every receptor here comes from a human donor in good health. CDR3s include the opening cysteine and the closing phenylalanine or tryptophan. Each record gives: J gene, clone size, V gene, D gene, CDR3 protein, CDR3 DNA. The D gene is left open where the match is weak. Expanded clones get a size class; other rows say once, few or many, or leave the size out.

TRBJ2-2,.,TRBV2,TRBD1,CASSARQGADTGELFF,TGTGCCAGCAGTGCACGACAGGGGGCCGACACCGGGGAGCTGTTTTTT
TRBJ1-2,once,TRBV28,.,CASSLQTPSYGYTF,TGTGCCAGCAGTTTACAGACCCCTTCCTATGGCTACACCTTC
TRBJ1-2,.,TRBV4-2,.,CASSQGLDYGYTF,TGTGCCAGCAGCCAGGGACTAGACTATGGCTACACCTTC
TRBJ1-5,.,TRBV9,.,CASSVGVNQPQHF,TGTGCCAGCAGCGTAGGAGTGAATCAGCCCCAGCATTTT
TRBJ1-2,.,TRBV10-3,.,CAISELGKAYGYTF,TGTGCCATCAGTGAGTTAGGGAAGGCCTATGGCTACACCTTC
TRBJ2-7,.,TRBV5-1,TRBD2,CASSRTSGGAFSYEQYF,TGCGCCAGCAGCAGGACTAGCGGGGGTGCTTTCTCCTACGAGCAGTACTTC
TRBJ2-7,.,TRBV6-5,TRBD1,CASRDGQGVIYEQYF,TGTGCCAGCAGAGACGGACAGGGAGTAATCTACGAGCAGTACTTC
TRBJ2-4,.,TRBV19,.,CASSASTSLDIQYF,TGTGCCAGTAGTGCCTCGACTAGTTTGGACATTCAGTACTTC
TRBJ2-7,.,TRBV6-5,.,CASSSPGYEQYF,TGTGCCAGCAGCTCTCCGGGATACGAGCAGTACTTC
TRBJ1-1,.,TRBV4-1,TRBD1,CASSQNRGWNTEAFF,TGCGCCAGCAGCCAAAACAGGGGTTGGAACACTGAAGCTTTCTTT
TRBJ1-1,.,TRBV2,TRBD1,CASTGQGFTEAFF,TGTGCCAGCACCGGACAGGGGTTCACTGAAGCTTTCTTT
TRBJ1-1,few,TRBV18,.,CASSPGKDTGAFF,TGTGCCAGCTCACCAGGAAAGGACACCGGAGCTTTCTTT
TRBJ1-6,few,TRBV19,TRBD1,CASNRPGDRGNSPLHF,TGTGCCAGTAACCGGCCTGGGGACAGGGGCAATTCACCCCTCCACTTT
TRBJ1-4,.,TRBV6-6,TRBD1,CASSFNDRAGNEKLFF,TGTGCCAGCAGTTTCAACGACAGGGCGGGTAATGAAAAACTGTTTTTT
TRBJ1-5,.,TRBV16,TRBD1,CASSQQGGANQPQHF,TGTGCCAGCAGCCAACAGGGGGGAGCTAATCAGCCCCAGCATTTT
TRBJ1-2,.,TRBV5-6,.,CASSLRRDSYGYTF,TGTGCCAGCAGCCTTAGACGGGATAGCTATGGCTACACCTTC
TRBJ1-1,.,TRBV6-5,.,CASSQGAPGPEAFF,TGTGCCAGCAGCCAAGGGGCACCCGGCCCTGAAGCTTTCTTT
TRBJ2-2,.,TRBV9,.,CASSVARGSGTGELFF,TGTGCCAGCAGCGTAGCTCGGGGTTCGGGCACCGGGGAGCTGTTTTTT
TRBJ2-7,.,TRBV28,.,CATLGSPLYEQYF,TGTGCCACCCTGGGCTCCCCCCTATACGAGCAGTACTTC
TRBJ2-5,.,TRBV5-1,.,CASSGSTHFQETQYF,TGCGCCAGCAGCGGGAGTACCCATTTTCAAGAGACCCAGTACTTC
TRBJ1-1,once,TRBV6-1,.,CASSEIFGTTNTEAFF,TGTGCCAGCAGTGAAATTTTCGGCACCACGAACACTGAAGCTTTCTTT
TRBJ1-1,.,TRBV10-3,.,CAISAGRTEAFF,TGTGCCATCAGTGCAGGGAGAACTGAAGCTTTCTTT
TRBJ2-2,.,TRBV4-2,.,CASSQDPGQHTGELFF,TGTGCCAGCAGCCAAGACCCCGGGCAGCACACCGGGGAGCTGTTTTTT
TRBJ2-5,.,TRBV13,TRBD2,CASSSRTSGVSETQYF,TGTGCCAGCAGCTCACGGACTAGCGGGGTGTCAGAGACCCAGTACTTC
TRBJ1-5,.,TRBV2,TRBD1,CASSGTAQHQPQHF,TGTGCCAGCAGCGGGACAGCCCAACATCAGCCCCAGCATTTT
TRBJ2-5,.,TRBV5-4,.,CASSLVGQNRETQYF,TGTGCCAGCAGCTTGGTTGGACAAAACAGGGAGACCCAGTACTTC
TRBJ1-1,.,TRBV11-1,.,CASSLDVGRATEAFF,TGTGCCAGCAGCTTAGATGTAGGCAGGGCCACTGAAGCTTTCTTT
TRBJ1-1,once,TRBV7-2,.,CASSSLLINRRNTEAFF,TGTGCCAGCAGCTCCTTACTCATCAACAGAAGGAACACTGAAGCTTTCTTT
TRBJ2-7,.,TRBV6-6,TRBD2,CAIGRDGSEQYF,TGTGCCATAGGGAGGGACGGGTCCGAGCAGTACTTC
TRBJ1-6,.,TRBV18,TRBD1,CASSGDSPPLHF,TGTGCCAGCTCAGGGGACAGTCCACCCCTCCACTTT
TRBJ2-7,.,TRBV19,.,CASSIRNNADSYEQYF,TGTGCCAGTAGTATCCGCAATAATGCGGATTCCTACGAGCAGTACTTC
TRBJ1-2,.,TRBV28,.,CASSLFEQLYGYTF,TGTGCCAGCAGTTTATTTGAACAGCTCTATGGCTACACCTTC
TRBJ2-7,.,TRBV18,.,CASSPPQAYEQYF,TGTGCCAGCTCACCACCCCAGGCCTACGAGCAGTACTTC
TRBJ1-1,.,TRBV6-1,.,CASIRQMNTEAFF,TGTGCCAGCATACGGCAAATGAACACTGAAGCTTTCTTT
TRBJ1-6,.,TRBV7-3,TRBD1,CASSAGTGFNNSPLHF,TGTGCCAGCAGCGCAGGGACAGGGTTTAACAATTCACCCCTCCACTTT
TRBJ2-5,.,TRBV9,.,CASSVEEETQYF,TGTGCCAGCAGCGTAGAGGAGGAGACCCAGTACTTC
TRBJ2-1,.,TRBV19,.,CASSGALNTYNEQFF,TGTGCCAGTAGTGGGGCCCTCAACACTTACAATGAGCAGTTCTTC
TRBJ1-2,.,TRBV4-3,TRBD1,CASSQEGTGAYGYTF,TGCGCCAGCAGCCAGGAAGGGACAGGGGCCTATGGCTACACCTTC
TRBJ1-1,.,TRBV7-3,.,CASRYRQNTEAFF,TGTGCCAGCAGATACCGACAAAACACTGAAGCTTTCTTT
TRBJ1-2,once,TRBV30,.,CAWGTDQGGYTF,TGTGCCTGGGGGACGGACCAGGGTGGCTACACCTTC
TRBJ1-4,.,TRBV9,.,CASSVEGGEKLFF,TGTGCCAGCAGCGTAGAAGGTGGCGAAAAACTGTTTTTT
TRBJ2-3,.,TRBV7-7,.,CASSPGDGGTDTQYF,TGTGCCAGCAGCCCAGGGGACGGGGGCACAGATACGCAGTATTTT